This T cell receptor (beta chain) is drawn from a study of control samples from healthy donors and cancer patients. Libraries were prepared by immunoSEQ multiplex PCR; TCRdb keeps only in-frame clonotypes and omits some of them. The table has around 41,000 clones, roughly 94% seen once. As regards this clone: Different DNA sequences within this sample yield the same CDR3.

V lost 5 bases to trimming and J lost 7 bases, with 15 bases between them. CDR1 is SGHAT and CDR2 is FQNNGV in the germline V gene. The CDR3 loop spans 14 amino acids. This clonotype was sampled from a man aged 60-69 years in good health. Material for sequencing was blood. V is TRBV11-2 and J is TRBJ2-1; either TRBD1 or TRBD2 may fit D (5 bases each). CDR3 DNA: TGTGCCAGCAGCCCCCCCCCGTGGGGGAATGAGCAGTTCTTC. This translates into CASSPPPWGNEQFF. Combining the CDR3 with reference TRBV11-2 and TRBJ2-1 gives the whole variable domain EAGVAQSPRYKIIEKRQSVAFWCNPISGHATLYWYQQILGQGPKLLIQFQNNGVVDDSQLPKDRFSAERLKGVDSTLKIQPAKLEDSAVYLCASSPPPWGNEQFFGPGTRLTVL.